This is a list of T cell receptor beta chains from one sample in a study of Ad26.COV2.S vaccination and SARS-CoV-2 variants. Assay used: immunoSEQ multiplex PCR; TCRdb lists only in-frame clones, some missing. Of some 500,000 clones in the sample, 89% were seen once. Here the sequenced sample was peripheral blood, taken in a trial of Ad26.COV2.S vaccine versus placebo. These receptors all come from a person aged 18-65 years who received the Ad26.COV2.S COVID-19 vaccine or a placebo. The CDR3 runs from the conserved cysteine through the conserved F or W. Each record gives: D gene, V gene, J gene, CDR3 length, clone size, CDR3 DNA, CDR3 protein. The D gene is left open where the match is weak. Only some rows state a clone size, as once, few, many or a class for expanded clones.

>TRBD1|TRBV5-1|TRBJ1-1|18|NA
TGCGCCAGCAGCTTGAGGGGACAGGGAGGGGGATGGAACACTGAAGCTTTCTTT
CASSLRGQGGGWNTEAFF
>TRBD1|TRBV5-1|TRBJ1-1|14|NA
TGCGCCAGCAGCTCAGGGACAGCGAACACTGAAGCTTTCTTT
CASSSGTANTEAFF
>TRBD1|TRBV7-3|TRBJ2-3|15|NA
TGTGCCAGCAGCTCCCGCAGGGGGCCAACAGATACGCAGTATTTT
CASSSRRGPTDTQYF
>TRBD2|TRBV28|TRBJ2-3|17|NA
TGTGCCAGTTTGAGGTCGGGACTAGCGGGGGTCACAGATACGCAGTATTTT
CASLRSGLAGVTDTQYF
>NA|TRBV5-5|TRBJ2-7|17|NA
TGTGCCAGCAGCCTTTATCTCGACAGGATCCCCGTCTACGAGCAGTACTTC
CASSLYLDRIPVYEQYF
>NA|TRBV12-5|TRBJ2-3|13|once
TGTGCTAGTGGTGGACCTAGCACAGATACGCAGTATTTT
CASGGPSTDTQYF
>TRBD2|TRBV5-4|TRBJ2-1|14|NA
TGTGCCAGCAGCCTAGGACTAGCGGGGATTGAGCAGTTCTTC
CASSLGLAGIEQFF
>TRBD1|TRBV7-9|TRBJ2-3|12|NA
TGTGCCACCCCAACAGGGGCAGATACGCAGTATTTT
CATPTGADTQYF
>NA|TRBV4-1|TRBJ1-2|15|NA
TGCGCCAGCAGCCAAAATTCGGGACCCCTCTATGGCTACACCTTC
CASSQNSGPLYGYTF
>TRBD1|TRBV28|TRBJ2-6|17|NA
TGTGCCAGCAGTGGCCGGGACAGACACTCTGGGGCCAACGTCCTGACTTTC
CASSGRDRHSGANVLTF
>TRBD1|TRBV11-3|TRBJ2-3|14|NA
TGTGCCAGCAGCTTGCAGGGGGGCACAGATACGCAGTATTTT
CASSLQGGTDTQYF
>NA|TRBV25-1|TRBJ2-5|13|NA
TGTGCCAGCAGTCGGCCAGACAAAGAGACCCAGTACTTC
CASSRPDKETQYF
>NA|TRBV28|TRBJ2-5|17|once
TGTGCCAGCAGTTCCTCACTCGCCGACGGTATCCAAGAGACCCAGTACTTC
CASSSSLADGIQETQYF
>NA|TRBV7-2|TRBJ2-5|16|NA
TGTGCCAGCAGCCAGCAACCCGGACACGGGGGCGAGACCCAGTACTTC
CASSQQPGHGGETQYF
>TRBD2|TRBV5-5|TRBJ2-1|16|once
TGTGCCAGCAGGGCAGTAGCGGGAGGGCCAGTCCATGAGCAGTTCTTC
CASRAVAGGPVHEQFF
>NA|TRBV5-1|TRBJ2-3|14|NA
TGCGCCAGCAGCTTGGCGGGGGGCACAGATACGCAGTATTTT
CASSLAGGTDTQYF
>TRBD1|TRBV5-6|TRBJ1-2|16|NA
TGTGCCAGCAGCGACCGGACAGGGGGCGCAAACTATGGCTACACCTTC
CASSDRTGGANYGYTF
>TRBD1|TRBV5-4|TRBJ2-3|14|NA
TGTGCCAGCAGCGAAGGACAGGCCACAGATACGCAGTATTTT
CASSEGQATDTQYF
>NA|TRBV5-6|TRBJ1-2|14|NA
TGTGCCAGCAGCCGCAAGGGGGGAAACTATGGCTACACCTTC
CASSRKGGNYGYTF
>NA|TRBV19|TRBJ2-3|13|once
TGTGCCAGTAGGCGGAGTGGCACAGATACGCAGTATTTT
CASRRSGTDTQYF
>NA|TRBV7-9|TRBJ1-2|14|NA
TGTGCCAGCAGCTTATCGCCCTCATGGTATGGCTACACCTTC
CASSLSPSWYGYTF
>NA|TRBV4-2|TRBJ2-5|14|once
TGTGCCAGCAGCCAAGTCATGTTCAAAGAGACCCAGTACTTC
CASSQVMFKETQYF
>NA|TRBV3-1/TRBV3-2|TRBJ2-5|11|NA
TGTGCCAGCAGCCATGTAGAGACCCAGTACTTC
CASSHVETQYF
>NA|TRBV12-3/TRBV12-4|TRBJ2-5|11|NA
TGTGCCAGCAGTCCGGGACCGGACCAGTACTTC
CASSPGPDQYF
>NA|TRBV6-1|TRBJ2-7|12|NA
TGTGCCAGCAGTGATTATTTCTACGAGCAGTACTTC
CASSDYFYEQYF
>NA|TRBV6-6|TRBJ1-1|14|NA
TGTGCCAGCAGTCCAGGTAGGAAAAACACTGAAGCTTTCTTT
CASSPGRKNTEAFF
>NA|TRBV29-1|TRBJ1-1|13|NA
TGCAGCGTTCACAGGGAGGTAAGCACTGAAGCTTTCTTT
CSVHREVSTEAFF
>NA|TRBV20-1|TRBJ1-2|11|NA
TGCAGCATACAGGTTTCCTATGGCTACACCTTC
CSIQVSYGYTF
>TRBD1|TRBV4-1|TRBJ1-6|16|NA
TGCGCCAGCAGCCTACAGGGGGCCGCCTATAATTCACCCCTCCACTTT
CASSLQGAAYNSPLHF
>NA|TRBV28|TRBJ1-5|14|NA
TGTGCCAGCACCCGCCACACGGTTTTTCAGCCCCAGCATTTT
CASTRHTVFQPQHF
>NA|TRBV5-4|TRBJ2-7|12|NA
TGTGCCAGCAGCTTGGCGCCAGGGGAGCAGTACTTC
CASSLAPGEQYF
>TRBD2|TRBV28|TRBJ2-2|15|NA
TGTGCCAGCAGTCCCGGGGGGGCCCCCACCGGGGAGCTGTTTTTT
CASSPGGAPTGELFF
>NA|TRBV7-2|TRBJ1-6|15|NA
TGTGCCAGCCGGGGGCCAGTCTCCTATAATTCACCCCTCCACTTT
CASRGPVSYNSPLHF
>TRBD1|TRBV28|TRBJ2-7|15|NA
TGTACCAGCAGTTTAGGAACAGGGGGCACTTACGAGCAGTACTTC
CTSSLGTGGTYEQYF
>TRBD2|TRBV5-1|TRBJ2-3|18|NA
TGCGCCAGCAGCACAGACACTCGGGGACTAGCGGGAGCGGATACGCAGTATTTT
CASSTDTRGLAGADTQYF
>NA|TRBV19|TRBJ1-2|17|NA
TGTGCCAGTAGTGGACCCGGGCCTCGAACTGGGGACTATGGCTACACCTTC
CASSGPGPRTGDYGYTF
>NA|TRBV10-3|TRBJ2-3|16|NA
TGTGCCATCAGTGACACCAAGGCGGGGAGCACAGATACGCAGTATTTT
CAISDTKAGSTDTQYF
>TRBD1|TRBV10-3|TRBJ1-4|13|NA
TGTGCCATCAACCAGGGGGCTAATGAAAAACTGTTTTTT
CAINQGANEKLFF
>NA|TRBV7-2|TRBJ2-1|16|NA
TGTGCCAGCAGCCAAAAGGGGCTACCTTTTTCCAATGAGCAGTTCTTC
CASSQKGLPFSNEQFF
>TRBD1|TRBV7-2|TRBJ2-3|15|NA
TGTGCCAGCAGCAGCGCAGGGGGCTCGGGAGATACGCAGTATTTT
CASSSAGGSGDTQYF
>NA|TRBV7-2|TRBJ2-3|14|NA
TGTGCCAGCAGCCCTATGGCGAGCACAGATACGCAGTATTTT
CASSPMASTDTQYF
>NA|TRBV19|TRBJ1-2|14|once
TGTGCCAGTACCCCCCGGGAGTCCTTTTATGGCTACACCTTC
CASTPRESFYGYTF
>NA|TRBV5-1|TRBJ2-1|13|NA
TGCGCCAGCAGCTTGGCCAGGGGCAATGAGCAGTTCTTC
CASSLARGNEQFF
>NA|TRBV5-4|TRBJ1-3|16|NA
TGTGCCAGCAGCTCCCGACGGGGAGACTCTGGAAACACCATATATTTT
CASSSRRGDSGNTIYF
>NA|TRBV20-1|TRBJ2-5|13|NA
TGCAGTGCTAGTAGGACTGTTCAAGAGACCCAGTACTTC
CSASRTVQETQYF
>NA|TRBV2|TRBJ2-5|14|NA
TGTGCCAGCAGTGAAGAATGGGGATTGGAGACCCAGTACTTC
CASSEEWGLETQYF
>TRBD1|TRBV7-7|TRBJ2-5|14|NA
TGTGCCAGCAGCCTTCGACAGGGGTGGGAGACCCAGTACTTC
CASSLRQGWETQYF
>TRBD1|TRBV28|TRBJ1-5|15|NA
TGTGCCAGCTGGACGGGACAGGGTCTTGGTCAGCCCCAGCATTTT
CASWTGQGLGQPQHF
>NA|TRBV5-1|TRBJ1-6|16|few
TGCGCCAGCAGCTTGCAGTCAGGGAGAGACCTTTCACCCCTCCACTTT
CASSLQSGRDLSPLHF
>NA|TRBV20-1|TRBJ2-1|11|NA
TGCAGTGCCTGGGTCGTCGGTGAGCAGTTCTTC
CSAWVVGEQFF